These 27 T cell receptor beta chains originate from one sample sequenced in a study of control samples from healthy donors and cancer patients. Clones were sequenced by immunoSEQ multiplex PCR, and TCRdb holds only the in-frame ones, with some missing. The table includes roughly 150,000 clones, approximately 86% detected once. The sequenced sample was blood. Receptors were obtained from a man younger than 30 in good health.

The J gene is TRBJ2-7, the V gene TRBV7-2; D unclear. The ends were cut back, 8 bases at V and 2 bases at J, with 10 bases in the middle. Germline CDR1 is SGHTA and CDR2 is FQGNSA. The length of the CDR3 is 12 residues. The CDR3 coding sequence is TGTGCCAGCGGGAAGGGAACCTACGAGCAGTACTTC. Translating it yields CASGKGTYEQYF. The whole variable domain, remainder taken from reference TRBV7-2 and TRBJ2-7, is GAGVSQSPSNKVTEKGKDVELRCDPISGHTALYWYRQSLGQGLEFLIYFQGNSAPDKSGLPSDRFSAERTGGSVSTLTIQRTQQEDSAVYLCASGKGTYEQYFGPGTRLTVT.

The V gene is TRBV30, the J gene TRBJ1-2, with TRBD1 as a possible D gene (5 bases). The CDR3 length is 15 residues. Deletions cut 2 bases from V and 4 bases from J, with 17 bases between. The V gene's germline CDR1 is GTSNPN and CDR2 SVGIG (reference sequence). The CDR3 region has the DNA TGTGCCTGGAGTCCACACCGTACCGGGACCTATGGCTACACCTTC. Residues: CAWSPHRTGTYGYTF. Based on the CDR3 plus reference TRBV30 and TRBJ1-2, the full variable domain is SQTIHQWPATLVQPVGSPLSLECTVEGTSNPNLYWYRQAAGRGLQLLFYSVGIGQISSEVPQNLSASRPQDRQFILSSKKLLLSDSGFYLCAWSPHRTGTYGYTFGSGTRLTVV.

The chain is built from TRBV7-8 and TRBJ2-7; 7 bases are a match to TRBD1. The V gene's germline CDR1 is SGHVS and CDR2 FQNEAQ. This CDR3 is 14 amino acids long. With V trimmed by 4 bases and J by 3 bases, 6 bases remained unmatched. The DNA for the CDR3 is TGTGCCAGCAGCTCAGCAACAGGGGACTACGAGCAGTACTTC. It is translated as CASSSATGDYEQYF.

V and J are TRBV3-1 (or the pseudogene TRBV3-2) and TRBJ2-5; D remains ambiguous. Germline-derived CDR1 and CDR2 are LGHDT and YNNKEL (reference sequence). The CDR3 is made up of 14 amino acids. Trimming left V 0 bases short and J 2 bases short, with 7 bases between. CDR3 amino acids: CASSQDVAQETQYF. The CDR3 DNA follows: TGTGCCAGCAGCCAAGATGTAGCACAAGAGACCCAGTACTTC.

This rearrangement joins TRBV30 to TRBJ1-4; D uncertain. The CDR3 has 13 amino acids. Germline CDR1 and CDR2: GTSNPN and SVGIG (reference sequence). Trimming removed 1 base from V and 1 base from J, with 4 bases in between. CDR3 loop: CAWSEGTNEKLFF. The CDR3 DNA follows: TGTGCCTGGAGTGAAGGAACTAATGAAAAACTGTTTTTT. Using reference TRBV30 and TRBJ1-4 for the parts outside the CDR3, the full variable domain is SQTIHQWPATLVQPVGSPLSLECTVEGTSNPNLYWYRQAAGRGLQLLFYSVGIGQISSEVPQNLSASRPQDRQFILSSKKLLLSDSGFYLCAWSEGTNEKLFFGSGTQLSVL.

Only one count was recorded for this clone. The genes are TRBV4-1 and TRBJ2-2; D might be TRBD2 (6 bases). The CDR3 runs to 15 residues. CDR1 is MGHRA, CDR2 YSYEKL, per germline. Between the trimmed V and J ends, which lost 1 base and 6 bases, there was a span of 12 bases. The CDR3 DNA reads as TGCGCCAGCAGCCAAGTGGTGGCGGGATCCGGGGAGCTGTTTTTT. This encodes CASSQVVAGSGELFF.

This rearrangement joins TRBV29-1 to TRBJ2-5; D possibly corresponds to TRBD2 (5 bases). CDR3 length equals 13 residues. The V end was cut by 6 bases, the J end by 5 bases, with 16 bases between. CDR1 is SQVTM, CDR2 ANQGSEA, per germline. CDR3 coding DNA: TGCAGCGTCAGAAAACTAGTGAGGGAGACCCAGTACTTC. This encodes CSVRKLVRETQYF.

V usage is TRBV11-2 and J usage is TRBJ2-7; TRBD1 agrees at 8 bases. The CDR3 consists of 16 residues. Germline CDR1 SGHAT, CDR2 FQNNGV. V lost 5 bases and J lost 2; bases outside the gene matches: 11. For the CDR3, the DNA is TGTGCCAGCAGCAAATTACGCGGACAGGGCCCCTACGAGCAGTACTTC. Its protein product is CASSKLRGQGPYEQYF.

Only a few counts were recorded for this clone. CDR3 DNA sequence: TGTGCCAGCAGGGAACAGGGGACTGGAAACACCATATATTTT. Translating gives CASREQGTGNTIYF. V gene TRBV14 combines with J gene TRBJ1-3, with TRBD1 matching over 7 bases. The CDR3 is made up of 14 amino acids. Germline V gene data show CDR1 as SGHDN and CDR2 as FVKESK. V was pared by 6 bases and J by 2 bases, with 4 bases of the junction left unmatched.

This clone has a handful of counts. The rearrangement links TRBV3-1 (or the pseudogene TRBV3-2) to TRBJ1-1; D is uncertain. V dropped 7 bases and J dropped 7 bases, with 19 bases sitting between them. The CDR3 contains 14 residues. CDR1 is LGHDT and CDR2 is YNNKEL in the germline V gene (reference sequence). The CDR3 region is CASTPSLIHLEAFF. The CDR3 DNA reads TGTGCCAGCACCCCCTCCCTCATACACCTTGAAGCTTTCTTT.

This chain uses TRBV2 with TRBJ2-7; 9 positions match TRBD2. The trim removed 5 bases at V and 1 base at J, leaving 9 bases unmatched. Germline assignment: CDR1 SNHLY and CDR2 FYNNEI. This CDR3 is 16 amino acids long. The CDR3 nucleotides are TGTGCCAGCAGTCTCCTCTCAGCGGGGGGTTCCTACGAGCAGTACTTC. It codes for CASSLLSAGGSYEQYF.

The V and J genes are TRBV20-1 and TRBJ1-1, with D uncertain. The V gene's germline CDR1 is DFQATT and CDR2 SNEGSKA (reference sequence). This CDR3 is built from 11 residues. V was pared by 0 bases and J by 6 bases, with 5 bases between. The CDR3 region is CSAREVAEAFF. In nucleotides, the CDR3 is TGCAGTGCTAGAGAAGTTGCTGAAGCTTTCTTT.

The chain is built from TRBV10-3 and TRBJ1-2, with a possible D match to TRBD1 (6 bases). The V gene's germline CDR1 is ENHRY and CDR2 SYGVKD. CDR3 length equals 14 residues. The germline V and J ends were trimmed by 2 bases and 4 bases, with 11 bases remaining between them. The CDR3 spells CAISETGQIYGYTF. The DNA for the CDR3 is TGTGCCATCAGTGAGACCGGACAGATCTATGGCTACACCTTC.

The chain is built from TRBV6-2 or TRBV6-3 and TRBJ2-1; 10 nucleotides line up with TRBD2. This CDR3 has 18 residues. J was trimmed by 3 bases and V by 5 bases; bases with no gene match: 13. CDR1 MNHEY and CDR2 SVGEGT come from the germline V gene. The CDR3 here is CASSPKTQSGGVYNEQFF. In DNA, the CDR3 is TGTGCCAGCAGTCCCAAAACCCAAAGCGGGGGGGTCTACAATGAGCAGTTCTTC.

The rearrangement joins TRBV6-5 to TRBJ2-5; D is tentatively TRBD1 or TRBD2 (6 bases each). The CDR3 runs 14 residues. CDR1 and CDR2 (germline): MNHEY, SVGAGI. The germline V and J ends were trimmed by 2 bases and 5 bases, with 12 bases remaining between them. The CDR3 sequence is CASSYGRGQETQYF. The CDR3 coding sequence is TGTGCCAGCAGTTACGGACGGGGGCAGGAGACCCAGTACTTC.

This chain joins TRBV6-5 and TRBJ2-3; TRBD2 might be the D (6 bases). Germline V gives CDR1 MNHEY, CDR2 SVGAGI. V dropped 0 bases and J dropped 7 bases, with 8 bases sitting between them. The CDR3 totals 13 residues. Here the CDR3 reads CASSYSRGYTQYF. In nucleotides, the CDR3 is TGTGCCAGCAGTTACTCGCGGGGATATACGCAGTATTTT.

The V gene is TRBV5-4, the J gene TRBJ1-3, with TRBD1 as a possible D gene (6 bases). Trimming cost V 2 bases and J 3 bases, with 12 bases left between them. Germline CDR1 SGHNT, CDR2 YYREEE (reference sequence). The length of the CDR3 is 15 residues. This CDR3 is CASSFWGGSGNTIYF. In DNA form, the CDR3 reads TGTGCCAGCAGCTTTTGGGGGGGCAGTGGAAACACCATATATTTT. Complete variable domain (other parts from reference TRBV5-4 and TRBJ1-3): ETGVTQSPTHLIKTRGQQVTLRCSSQSGHNTVSWYQQALGQGPQFIFQYYREEENGRGNFPPRFSGLQFPNYSSELNVNALELDDSALYLCASSFWGGSGNTIYFGEGSWLTVV.

CDR3 protein: CASSLVGGQGAAYEQYF. The CDR3 DNA follows: TGTGCCAGCAGCTTAGTTGGTGGACAGGGGGCAGCCTACGAGCAGTACTTC. The chain joins TRBV7-9 to TRBJ2-7; TRBD1 agrees at 11 bases. J lost 2 bases, V lost 1 base, and 7 bases had no gene match. Germline CDR1 and CDR2: SEHNR and FQNEAQ (reference sequence). The CDR3 totals 17 residues. The full variable domain, rest sourced from reference TRBV7-9 and TRBJ2-7, is DTGVSQNPRHKITKRGQNVTFRCDPISEHNRLYWYRQTLGQGPEFLTYFQNEAQLEKSRLLSDRFSAERPKGSFSTLEIQRTEQGDSAMYLCASSLVGGQGAAYEQYFGPGTRLTVT.

This sequence joins TRBV4-2 and TRBJ1-2; D is possibly TRBD1 (5 bases). The CDR3 spans 17 residues. CDR1 and CDR2 (germline): LGHNA, YNFKEQ. The V end was cut by 2 bases, the J end by 4 bases, with 20 bases between. The CDR3 sequence is CASSQRDRDLFVYGYTF. The CDR3 nucleotides are TGTGCCAGCAGCCAACGAGACAGAGATCTTTTCGTCTATGGCTACACCTTC.

V and J are TRBV6-4 and TRBJ2-3, with D hard to call. The CDR3 is 15 amino acids. V was trimmed by 4 bases and J by 0 bases, leaving 11 bases between them. The germline V gene encodes CDR1 MRHNA and CDR2 SNTAGT. This CDR3 is CASSVDPGSTDTQYF. The CDR3 region has the DNA TGTGCCAGCAGTGTTGACCCAGGCAGCACAGATACGCAGTATTTT.

The chain has TRBV9 and TRBJ1-1; unclear D gene. This CDR3 comprises 16 residues. V was pared by 4 bases and J by 0 bases, with 16 bases between. CDR1 SGDLS and CDR2 YYNGEE come from the germline V gene. This CDR3 reads CASSSRGGVLNTEAFF. The CDR3 DNA reads as TGTGCCAGCAGCTCCCGGGGTGGGGTCTTGAACACTGAAGCTTTCTTT.

This clone was seen once. The V gene is TRBV6-5, the J gene TRBJ1-4; TRBD1 matches at 7 bases. There are 14 residues in the CDR3. The ends lost 6 bases at V and 7 bases at J; junction bases unmatched: 8. Germline CDR1 is MNHEY and CDR2 is SVGAGI. CDR3 bases: TGTGCCAGCAGCGCGGACAGGCAAGGTGAAAAACTGTTTTTT. Encoded protein: CASSADRQGEKLFF.

CDR3 region: CASQSRGRVYEQYF. DNA of the CDR3: TGTGCCAGCCAGTCCCGGGGGCGCGTATACGAGCAGTACTTC. The J gene is TRBJ2-7, the V gene TRBV2; D is possibly TRBD1 or TRBD2 (6 bases each). Germline V gene data show CDR1 as SNHLY and CDR2 as FYNNEI. V was cut by 8 bases and J by 4 bases, with 18 bases left in between. There are 14 residues in the CDR3.

This clone has just one count. The rearrangement joins TRBV13 to TRBJ2-1; TRBD2 aligns across 13 bases. The CDR3 covers 16 residues. Germline trimming cut 5 bases from V and 4 bases from J; bases unmatched to any gene: 5. The germline V gene has CDR1 PRHDT and CDR2 FYEKMQ (reference sequence). CDR3 in amino acids: CASSTRLAGGYNEQFF. The CDR3 region has the DNA TGTGCCAGCAGCACCAGACTAGCGGGAGGATACAATGAGCAGTTCTTC.

This clone was found a few times. The chain combines TRBV10-3 with TRBJ1-1, with no clear D. Germline values: CDR1 ENHRY, CDR2 SYGVKD. The V and J ends lost 3 bases and 7 bases respectively, with 9 bases between them. The CDR3 spans 12 residues. The CDR3: CAISETDLEAFF. The CDR3 DNA reads as TGTGCCATCAGTGAAACCGACCTTGAAGCTTTCTTT.

The chain employs TRBV7-9 and TRBJ2-5, with 10 bases aligning to TRBD2. Germline V gene sequence: CDR1 SEHNR, CDR2 FQNEAQ (reference sequence). The J segment lost 4 bases and the V segment lost 5 bases, leaving 7 bases of the junction unmatched. CDR3 size: 15 residues. The CDR3 protein is CASSRLAGDLETQYF. DNA for the CDR3: TGTGCCAGCAGCCGGCTAGCGGGGGACCTAGAGACCCAGTACTTC. Variable domain in full (rest from reference TRBV7-9 and TRBJ2-5): DTGVSQNPRHKITKRGQNVTFRCDPISEHNRLYWYRQTLGQGPEFLTYFQNEAQLEKSRLLSDRFSAERPKGSFSTLEIQRTEQGDSAMYLCASSRLAGDLETQYFGPGTRLLVL.

The chain links TRBV5-4 to TRBJ2-7, with TRBD1 matching 7 bases. The CDR3 spans 15 residues. V gave up 2 bases and J gave up 3 bases; unmatched junction bases: 8. Germline V gives CDR1 SGHNT, CDR2 YYREEE (reference sequence). CDR3 loop: CASSLKGASLYEQYF. In DNA, the CDR3 is TGTGCCAGCAGCTTAAAGGGGGCCTCACTCTACGAGCAGTACTTC. The complete variable domain, with remaining parts taken from reference TRBV5-4 and TRBJ2-7, reads ETGVTQSPTHLIKTRGQQVTLRCSSQSGHNTVSWYQQALGQGPQFIFQYYREEENGRGNFPPRFSGLQFPNYSSELNVNALELDDSALYLCASSLKGASLYEQYFGPGTRLTVT.